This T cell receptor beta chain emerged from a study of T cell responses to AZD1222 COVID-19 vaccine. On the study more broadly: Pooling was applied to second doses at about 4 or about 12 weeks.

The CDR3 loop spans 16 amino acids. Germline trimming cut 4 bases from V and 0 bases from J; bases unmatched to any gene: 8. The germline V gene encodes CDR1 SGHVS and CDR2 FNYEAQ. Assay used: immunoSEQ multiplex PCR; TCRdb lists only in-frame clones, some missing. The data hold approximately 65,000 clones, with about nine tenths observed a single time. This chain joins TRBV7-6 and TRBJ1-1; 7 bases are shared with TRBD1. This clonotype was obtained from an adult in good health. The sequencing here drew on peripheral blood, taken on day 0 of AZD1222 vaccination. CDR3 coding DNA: TGTGCCAGCAGCTCGCAGGGGGGCGGCATGAACACTGAAGCTTTCTTT. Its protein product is CASSSQGGGMNTEAFF.